These T cell receptor beta chains were read from a single sample in a study of T-cell reconstitution after alpha-beta-depleted transplantation in children. TCRdb processed the PCR reads anew with MiXCR; each CDR3 protein has one entry. The table lists nearly 250,000 distinct CDR3 sequences, under 9.5% of them singletons, with 6.3% in the top ten. Sequences were derived from PBMCs, mostly from graft donor cells, sampled 180 days after TCRalphabeta/CD19-depleted stem cell transplant. The source of these receptors is a male patient aged 5 to 17 who had a stem cell transplant for acute lymphoblastic leukemia, so the T cells may come from the graft donor. CDR3s include the opening cysteine and the closing phenylalanine or tryptophan.

v_call	j_call	cdr3_aa
TRBV29-1	TRBJ1-4	CSVARTATNEKLFF
TRBV29-1	TRBJ1-3	CSVETGQGFGNTIYF
TRBV4-1	TRBJ1-2	CASSEGGRDHYGYTF
TRBV15	TRBJ2-7	CATSREWRADTYEQYF
TRBV12-3/TRBV12-4	TRBJ2-5	CASSLRGAGETQYF
TRBV20-1	TRBJ2-7	CSASIARGHTYEQYF
TRBV5-1	TRBJ2-2	CASSLGRPANTGELFF
TRBV12-3/TRBV12-4	TRBJ1-2	CASSLKRGLGYGYTF
TRBV29-1	TRBJ2-4	CSVEESSGGDRRDF
TRBV29-1	TRBJ2-1	CSAQGSSYNEQFF
TRBV7-2	TRBJ1-3	CASSLQAGVTSGNTIYF
TRBV9	TRBJ1-1	CASSVVTGDLGAFF
TRBV27	TRBJ2-7	CASSPRGVNYEQYF
TRBV20-1	TRBJ2-7	CSASTGSAYEQYF
TRBV28	TRBJ2-7	CASSQGQIPHEQYF
TRBV5-6	TRBJ1-1	CASSLARWTGFPPTSMNTEAFF
TRBV9	TRBJ1-1	CASSEAGRTEAFF
TRBV24-1	TRBJ2-7	CATGLAGSPEQYF
TRBV27	TRBJ1-2	CASSLDRAYYGYTF
TRBV5-1	TRBJ2-2	CASSLAVNTGELFF
TRBV20-1	TRBJ1-5	CCARGGQGNQPQHF
TRBV28	TRBJ2-5	CASSSISRTQYF
TRBV5-5	TRBJ2-7	CASSLAWDRSYEQYF
TRBV27	TRBJ2-5	CASSSGLAGFGTQYF
TRBV9	TRBJ2-1	CASSVASGLAGEAYNEQFF
TRBV28	TRBJ1-1	CASSSGGQGVGAFF
TRBV4-3	TRBJ2-3	CASSQGRGADTQYF
TRBV12-3/TRBV12-4	TRBJ2-6	CASAFSGANVLTF
TRBV7-9	TRBJ1-2	CASSPGTGRYGYTF
TRBV7-9	TRBJ2-7	CASSLSGIGAFSYEQYF
TRBV10-3	TRBJ2-1	CAIRGGARLAGQEQFF
TRBV29-1	TRBJ1-3	CSVARREISGNTIYF
TRBV27	TRBJ2-6	CASSLSGTGANVLTF
TRBV21-1	TRBJ2-3	CASTEEAGGSTDTQYF
TRBV6-5	TRBJ1-1	CASSYSRTGITEAFF
TRBV24-1	TRBJ2-1	CATSGRGSGHNEQFF
TRBV7-9	TRBJ2-7	CASSLRAGHYEQYF
TRBV13	TRBJ2-7	CASSSGRYEQYF
TRBV18	TRBJ2-7	CASSLQGWSSYEQYF
TRBV3-1	TRBJ2-3	CATSQDRSGRGTDTQYF
TRBV10-3	TRBJ2-7	CAISEEGLYGVYEQYF
TRBV19	TRBJ1-5	CASSIRIGNQPQHF
TRBV5-5	TRBJ1-1	CASSLGQMNTEAFF
TRBV6-5	TRBJ1-2	CASSYSDRVNYGYTF
TRBV6-1	TRBJ2-7	CASSERPQGGAYEQYF
TRBV20-1	TRBJ1-1	CSAGRWNTEAFF
TRBV12-3/TRBV12-4	TRBJ1-3	CASSYREPIYF
TRBV10-3	TRBJ2-3	CAISEEVAQYF
TRBV29-1	TRBJ1-2	CSVDVSTGSRGYGYTF
TRBV6-1	TRBJ1-2	CASSEVVGGYTF
TRBV7-9	TRBJ2-1	CASSSRTSGVRDEQFF
TRBV15	TRBJ1-1	CATSRARTVNTEAFF
TRBV7-2	TRBJ2-3	CASRKYRGLKDTQYF
TRBV20-1	TRBJ1-4	CSATGSGQWHEKLFF
TRBV4-2	TRBJ2-5	CASSQDRKRERGETQYF